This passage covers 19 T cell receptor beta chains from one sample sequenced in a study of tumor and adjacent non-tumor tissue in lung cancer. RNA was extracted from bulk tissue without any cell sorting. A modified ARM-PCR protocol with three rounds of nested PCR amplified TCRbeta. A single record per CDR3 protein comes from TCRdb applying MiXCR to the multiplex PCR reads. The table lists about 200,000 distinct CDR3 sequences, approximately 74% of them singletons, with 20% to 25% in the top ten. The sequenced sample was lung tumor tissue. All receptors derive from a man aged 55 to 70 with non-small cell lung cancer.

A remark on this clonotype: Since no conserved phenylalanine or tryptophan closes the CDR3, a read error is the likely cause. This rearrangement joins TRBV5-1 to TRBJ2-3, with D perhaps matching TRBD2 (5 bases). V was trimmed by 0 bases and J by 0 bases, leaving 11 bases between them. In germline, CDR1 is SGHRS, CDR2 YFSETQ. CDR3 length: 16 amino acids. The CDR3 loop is CASSLVRSGSTDTQYL. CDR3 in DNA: TGCGCCAGCAGCTTGGTCCGCTCGGGGAGCACAGATACGCAGTATTTG.

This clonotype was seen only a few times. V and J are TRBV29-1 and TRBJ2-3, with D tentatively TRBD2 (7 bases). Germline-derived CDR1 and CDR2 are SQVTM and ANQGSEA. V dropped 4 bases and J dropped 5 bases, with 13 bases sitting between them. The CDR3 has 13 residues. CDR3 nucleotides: TGCAGCGTTGCTCGGGGGGCAGTAGATACGCAGTATTTT. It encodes CSVARGAVDTQYF.

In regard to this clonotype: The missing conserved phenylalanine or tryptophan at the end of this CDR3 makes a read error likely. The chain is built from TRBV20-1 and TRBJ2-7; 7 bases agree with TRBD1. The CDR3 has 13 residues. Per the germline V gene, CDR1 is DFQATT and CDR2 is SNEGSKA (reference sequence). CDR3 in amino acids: CSARGQFSYKQYI. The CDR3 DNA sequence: TGCAGTGCTAGGGGACAGTTCTCCTACAAGCAGTACATC.

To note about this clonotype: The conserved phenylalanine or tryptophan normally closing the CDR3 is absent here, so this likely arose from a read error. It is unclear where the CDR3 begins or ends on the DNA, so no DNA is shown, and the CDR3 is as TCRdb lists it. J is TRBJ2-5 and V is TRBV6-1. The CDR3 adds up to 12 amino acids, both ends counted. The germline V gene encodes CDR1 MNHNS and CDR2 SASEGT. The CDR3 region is CASSRYQETQYL.

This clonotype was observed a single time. Here the CDR3 DNA reads TGTGCCAGCAGTTTCCACTATGGCTACACCTTC. Its translation: CASSFHYGYTF. The chain joins TRBV28 to TRBJ1-2; D not resolved. Trimming took 3 bases from V and 3 from J, leaving 2 bases between them. CDR3 length: 11 residues. CDR1 and CDR2 from the germline V gene are MDHEN and SYDVKM.

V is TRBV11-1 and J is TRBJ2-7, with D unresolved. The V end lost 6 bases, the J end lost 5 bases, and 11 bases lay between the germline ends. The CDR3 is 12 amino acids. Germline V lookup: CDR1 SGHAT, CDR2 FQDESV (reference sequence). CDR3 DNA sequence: TGTGCCAGCAGAGAACAGAACAACGAGCAGTACTTC. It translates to CASREQNNEQYF.

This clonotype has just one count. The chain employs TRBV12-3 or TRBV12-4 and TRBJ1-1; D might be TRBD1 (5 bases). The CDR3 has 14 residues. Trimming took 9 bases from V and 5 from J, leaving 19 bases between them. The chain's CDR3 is CASTIGEGWTEAFF. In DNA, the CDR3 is TGTGCCAGTACTATAGGGGAGGGCTGGACTGAAGCTTTCTTT.

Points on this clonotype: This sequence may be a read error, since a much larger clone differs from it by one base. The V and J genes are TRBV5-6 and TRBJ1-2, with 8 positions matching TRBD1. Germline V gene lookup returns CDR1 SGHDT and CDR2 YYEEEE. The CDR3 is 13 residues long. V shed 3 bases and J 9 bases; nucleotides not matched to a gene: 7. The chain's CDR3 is CASSSQGGSCYTF. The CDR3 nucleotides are TGTGCCAGCAGCTCACAGGGGGGCTCCTGCTACACCTTC.

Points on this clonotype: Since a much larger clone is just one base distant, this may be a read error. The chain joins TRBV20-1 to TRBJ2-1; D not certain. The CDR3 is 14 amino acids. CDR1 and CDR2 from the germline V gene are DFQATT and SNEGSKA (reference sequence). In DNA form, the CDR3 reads TGCAGTGCTAGAGAGGCACTAACTTACAATGAGCTGTTCTTC. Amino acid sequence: CSAREALTYNELFF.

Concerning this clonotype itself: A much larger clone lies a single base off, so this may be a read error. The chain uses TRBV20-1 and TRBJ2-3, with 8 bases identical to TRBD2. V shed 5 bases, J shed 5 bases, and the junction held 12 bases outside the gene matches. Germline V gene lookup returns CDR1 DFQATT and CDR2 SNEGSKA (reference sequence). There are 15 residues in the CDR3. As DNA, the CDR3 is TGCAGTGCTGCTCTACCGGGGGGGCTCATAGATACGCAGTATTTT. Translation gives CSAALPGGLIDTQYF.

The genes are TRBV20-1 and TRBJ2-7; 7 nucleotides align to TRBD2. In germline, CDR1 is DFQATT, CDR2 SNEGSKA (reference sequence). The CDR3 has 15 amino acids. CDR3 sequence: CSSSRSAGVVYEQYV. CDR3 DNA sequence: TGCAGTTCTAGTAGGTCGGCGGGAGTCGTCTACGAGCAGTACGTC.

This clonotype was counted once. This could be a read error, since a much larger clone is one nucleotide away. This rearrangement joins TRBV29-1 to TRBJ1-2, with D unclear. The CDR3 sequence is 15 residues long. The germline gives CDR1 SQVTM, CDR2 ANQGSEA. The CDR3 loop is CSVVRTAEFNYDYTF. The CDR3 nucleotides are TGCAGCGTTGTCAGGACGGCCGAATTTAACTATGACTACACCTTC.

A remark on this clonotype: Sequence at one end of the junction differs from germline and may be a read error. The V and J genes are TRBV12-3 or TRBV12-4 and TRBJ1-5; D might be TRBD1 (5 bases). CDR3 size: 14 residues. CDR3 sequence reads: CASTLERGCQPQHF. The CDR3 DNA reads TGCGCCAGCACTTTAGAGAGGGGTTGTCAGCCCCAGCATTTT.

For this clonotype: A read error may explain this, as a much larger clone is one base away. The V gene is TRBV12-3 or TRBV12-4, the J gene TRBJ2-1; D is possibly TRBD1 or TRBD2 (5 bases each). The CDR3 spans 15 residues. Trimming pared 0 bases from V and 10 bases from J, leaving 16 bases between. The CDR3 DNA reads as TGTGCCAGCAGTTTAGCGGGGGTGCCAATTATGGAGCAGTTCTTC. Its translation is CASSLAGVPIMEQFF.

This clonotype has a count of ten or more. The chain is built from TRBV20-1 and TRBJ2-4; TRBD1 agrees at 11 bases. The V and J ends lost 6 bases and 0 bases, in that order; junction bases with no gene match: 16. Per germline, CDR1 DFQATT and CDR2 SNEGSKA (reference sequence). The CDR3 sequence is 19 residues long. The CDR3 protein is CSAYPEDRGQVVAKNIQYF. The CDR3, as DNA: TGCAGTGCCTACCCAGAGGACAGGGGGCAGGTCGTAGCCAAAAACATTCAGTACTTC.

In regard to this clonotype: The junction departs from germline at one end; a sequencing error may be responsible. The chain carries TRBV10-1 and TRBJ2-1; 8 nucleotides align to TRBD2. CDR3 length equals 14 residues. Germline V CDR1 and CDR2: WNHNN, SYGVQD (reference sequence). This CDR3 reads CTSSAGTSRNEQFF. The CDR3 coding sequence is TGCACCAGTAGCGCCGGGACTAGTCGGAATGAGCAGTTCTTC.

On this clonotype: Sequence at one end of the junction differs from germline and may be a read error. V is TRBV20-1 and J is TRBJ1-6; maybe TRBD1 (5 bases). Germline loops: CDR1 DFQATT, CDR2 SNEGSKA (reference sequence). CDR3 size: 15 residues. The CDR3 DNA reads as TGCAATGCTAGAGGTGGGGGAAATAGGAATTCACCCCTCCACTTT. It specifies CNARGGGNRNSPLHF.

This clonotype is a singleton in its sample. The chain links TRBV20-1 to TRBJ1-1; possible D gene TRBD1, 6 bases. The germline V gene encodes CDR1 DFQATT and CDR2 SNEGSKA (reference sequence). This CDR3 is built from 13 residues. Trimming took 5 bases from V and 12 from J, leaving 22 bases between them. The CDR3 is CSAPAMRGASTFF. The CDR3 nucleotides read TGCAGTGCTCCCGCGATGCGGGGGGCATCAACTTTCTTT.

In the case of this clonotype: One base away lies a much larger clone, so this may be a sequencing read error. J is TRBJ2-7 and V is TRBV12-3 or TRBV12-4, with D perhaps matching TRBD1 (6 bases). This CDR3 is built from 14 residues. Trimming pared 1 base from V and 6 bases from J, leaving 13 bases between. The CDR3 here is CASSLETGRSEQYF. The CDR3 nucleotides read TGTGCCAGCAGTTTAGAGACAGGACGGTCCGAGCAGTACTTC.